In its sample, the clone carrying this T cell receptor beta chain was seen a few times. Its antigen is unidentified. TCRdb reprocessed the reads via MiXCR and lists one record per CDR3 protein. The sample records approximately 340,000 distinct CDR3 sequences, 25% to 35% being singletons. These data originate in a study of T cell repertoires in cytomegalovirus infection. Study-wide background: Recently identified HLA-C-restricted CMV epitopes were among the peptides used. TCR beta signatures that were public indicated CMV infection and matching HLA type.

Trimming cost V 7 bases and J 0 bases, with 9 bases left between them. The CDR3 extends over 13 amino acids. Findings and limits, study-wide: The response measured ex vivo was dominated by TCR beta clonotypes (HLA-C-restricted and CMV-specific). CMV carriers with the relevant HLA were identified by cumulative public TCR beta family frequency.

Sequencing used cultured PBMCs, obtained from culture after CMV antigen stimulation. The chain has TRBV12-3 or TRBV12-4 and TRBJ1-1, with no clear D. The source of this sequence is a human donor in good health (CMV status not recorded). Some clones in this sample may be carry-over from other donors' samples. CDR3 residues: CASMSSVNTEAFF. The CDR3 DNA reads TGTGCCAGCATGAGTTCGGTGAACACTGAAGCTTTCTTT.